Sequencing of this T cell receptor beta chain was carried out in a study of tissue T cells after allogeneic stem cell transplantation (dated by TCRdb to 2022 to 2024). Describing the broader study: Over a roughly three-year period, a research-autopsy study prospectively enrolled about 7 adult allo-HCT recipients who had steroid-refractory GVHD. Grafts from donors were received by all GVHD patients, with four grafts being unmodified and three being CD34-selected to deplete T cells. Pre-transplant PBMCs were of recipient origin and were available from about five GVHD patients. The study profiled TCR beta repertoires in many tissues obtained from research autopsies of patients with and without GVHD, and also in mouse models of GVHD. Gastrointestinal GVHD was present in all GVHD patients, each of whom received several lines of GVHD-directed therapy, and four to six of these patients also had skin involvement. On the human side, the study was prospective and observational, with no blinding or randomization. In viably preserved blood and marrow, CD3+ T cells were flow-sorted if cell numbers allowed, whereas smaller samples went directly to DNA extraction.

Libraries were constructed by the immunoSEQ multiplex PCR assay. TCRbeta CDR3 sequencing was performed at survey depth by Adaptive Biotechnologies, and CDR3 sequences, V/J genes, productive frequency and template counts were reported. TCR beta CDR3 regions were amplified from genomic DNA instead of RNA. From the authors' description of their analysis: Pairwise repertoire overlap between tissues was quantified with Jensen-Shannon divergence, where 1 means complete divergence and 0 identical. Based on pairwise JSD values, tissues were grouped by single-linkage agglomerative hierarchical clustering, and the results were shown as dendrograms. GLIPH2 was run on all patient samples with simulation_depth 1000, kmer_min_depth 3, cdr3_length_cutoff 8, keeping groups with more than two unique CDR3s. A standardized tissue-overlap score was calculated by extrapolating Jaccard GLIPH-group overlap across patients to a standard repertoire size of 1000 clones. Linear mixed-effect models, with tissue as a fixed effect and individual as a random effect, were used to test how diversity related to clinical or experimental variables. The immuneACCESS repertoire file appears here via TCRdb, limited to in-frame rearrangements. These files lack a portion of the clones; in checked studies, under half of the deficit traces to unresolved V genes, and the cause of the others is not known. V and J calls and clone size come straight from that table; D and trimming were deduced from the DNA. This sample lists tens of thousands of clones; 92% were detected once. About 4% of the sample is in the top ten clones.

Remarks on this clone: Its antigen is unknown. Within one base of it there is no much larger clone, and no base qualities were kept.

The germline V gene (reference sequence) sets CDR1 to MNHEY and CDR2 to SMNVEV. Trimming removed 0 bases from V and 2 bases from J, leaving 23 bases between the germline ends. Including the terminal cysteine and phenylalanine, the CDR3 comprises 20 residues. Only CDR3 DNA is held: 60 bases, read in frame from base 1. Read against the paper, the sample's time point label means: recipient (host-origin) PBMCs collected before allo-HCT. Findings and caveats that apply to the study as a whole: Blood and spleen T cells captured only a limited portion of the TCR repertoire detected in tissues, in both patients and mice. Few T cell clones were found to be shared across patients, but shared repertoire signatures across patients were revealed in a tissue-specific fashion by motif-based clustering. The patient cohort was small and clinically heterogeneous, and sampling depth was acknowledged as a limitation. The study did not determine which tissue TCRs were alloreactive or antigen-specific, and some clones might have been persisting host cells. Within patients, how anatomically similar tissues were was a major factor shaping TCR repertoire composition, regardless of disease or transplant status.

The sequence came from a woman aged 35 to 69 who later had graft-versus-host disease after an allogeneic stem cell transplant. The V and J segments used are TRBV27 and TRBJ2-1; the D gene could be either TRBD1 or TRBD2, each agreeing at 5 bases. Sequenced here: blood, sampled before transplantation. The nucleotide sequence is TGTGCCAGCAGTTTATCGGATTATCGTCGGGCAGGGAGTACCTACAATGAGCAGTTCTTC. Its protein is CASSLSDYRRAGSTYNEQFF.